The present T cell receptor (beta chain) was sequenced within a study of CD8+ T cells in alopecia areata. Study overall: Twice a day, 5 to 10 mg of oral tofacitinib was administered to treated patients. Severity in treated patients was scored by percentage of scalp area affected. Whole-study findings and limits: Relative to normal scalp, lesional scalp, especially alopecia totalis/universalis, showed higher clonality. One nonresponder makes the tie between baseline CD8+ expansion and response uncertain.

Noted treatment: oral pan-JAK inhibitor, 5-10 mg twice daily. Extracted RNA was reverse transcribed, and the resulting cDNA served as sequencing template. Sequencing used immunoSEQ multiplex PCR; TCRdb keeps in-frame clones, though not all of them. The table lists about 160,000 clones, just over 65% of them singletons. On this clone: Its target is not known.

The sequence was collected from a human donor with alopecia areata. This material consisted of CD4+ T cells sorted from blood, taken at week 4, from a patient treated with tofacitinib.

The CDR3 spells CASSLVAASSYNEQFF. CDR3 in DNA: TGCGCCAGCAGCTTGGTCGCGGCGAGCTCCTACAATGAGCAGTTCTTC. The chain recombines TRBV5-1 with TRBJ2-1; unclear D gene. The CDR3 is 16 residues long. CDR1 is SGHRS, CDR2 YFSETQ, per germline. V was clipped by 0 bases and J by 0 bases, with 10 bases between them. The full variable domain, completed using reference TRBV5-1 and TRBJ2-1, is KAGVTQTPRYLIKTRGQQVTLSCSPISGHRSVSWYQQTPGQGLQFLFEYFSETQRNKGNFPGRFSGRQFSNSRSEMNVSTLELGDSALYLCASSLVAASSYNEQFFGPGTRLTVL.